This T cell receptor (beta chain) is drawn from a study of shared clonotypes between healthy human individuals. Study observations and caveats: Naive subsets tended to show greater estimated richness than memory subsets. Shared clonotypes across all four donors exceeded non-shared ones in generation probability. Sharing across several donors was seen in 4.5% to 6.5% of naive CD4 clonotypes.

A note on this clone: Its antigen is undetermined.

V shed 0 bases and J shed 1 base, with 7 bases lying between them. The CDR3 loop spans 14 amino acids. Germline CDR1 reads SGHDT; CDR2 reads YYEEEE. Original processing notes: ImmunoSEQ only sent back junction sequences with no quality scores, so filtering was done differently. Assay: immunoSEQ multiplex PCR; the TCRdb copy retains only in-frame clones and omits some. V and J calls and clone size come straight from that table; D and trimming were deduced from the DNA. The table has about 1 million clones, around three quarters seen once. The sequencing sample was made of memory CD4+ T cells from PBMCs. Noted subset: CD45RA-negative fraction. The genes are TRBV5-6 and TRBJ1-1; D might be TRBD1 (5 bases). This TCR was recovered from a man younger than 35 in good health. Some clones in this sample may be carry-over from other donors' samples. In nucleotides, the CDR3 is TGTGCCAGCAGCTTGGGCGGGACGAACACTGAAGCTTTCTTT. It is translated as CASSLGGTNTEAFF. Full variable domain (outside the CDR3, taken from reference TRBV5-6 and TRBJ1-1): DAGVTQSPTHLIKTRGQQVTLRCSPKSGHDTVSWYQQALGQGPQFIFQYYEEEERQRGNFPDRFSGHQFPNYSSELNVNALLLGDSALYLCASSLGGTNTEAFFGQGTRLTVV.